The clone carrying this TCR beta chain came up many times. Its target is not known. All sequencing subjects had displayed CD8+CD57+ cell expansion on flow cytometry. Per the germline V gene, CDR1 is MNHNS and CDR2 is SASEGT. This CDR3 contains 17 residues. V lost 1 base, J lost 3 bases, and 17 bases lay in between. This entry comes from a study of CD8+CD57+ T cells in acquired aplastic anemia. Study-level background: Mean DNA quantity obtained from sorted CD4+ and CD8+ cells was around 2.9 ug. Study conclusions and caveats: The same twenty-nine CD8+ CDR3 sequences occurred in patients and in controls. The CD8+ Simpson's diversity of patients and controls was not significantly different.

TCR beta VDJ and CDR3 profiles were obtained from a genomic DNA template. A single record per CDR3 protein comes from TCRdb applying MiXCR to the reads. Of some 180,000 distinct CDR3 sequences in the sample, about 50% were seen once. The origin of this receptor is a human donor with aplastic anemia. Sequences were obtained from sorted CD4+, CD8+, or CD8+CD57+ T cells (not recorded which) from PBMCs. The chain combines TRBV6-1 with TRBJ2-3; weak D call: TRBD2 (6 bases). The DNA of the CDR3 is TGTGCCAGCAGTGAAGAGGGGTTTGGAGGGGAGACAGATACGCAGTATTTT. It translates to CASSEEGFGGETDTQYF.